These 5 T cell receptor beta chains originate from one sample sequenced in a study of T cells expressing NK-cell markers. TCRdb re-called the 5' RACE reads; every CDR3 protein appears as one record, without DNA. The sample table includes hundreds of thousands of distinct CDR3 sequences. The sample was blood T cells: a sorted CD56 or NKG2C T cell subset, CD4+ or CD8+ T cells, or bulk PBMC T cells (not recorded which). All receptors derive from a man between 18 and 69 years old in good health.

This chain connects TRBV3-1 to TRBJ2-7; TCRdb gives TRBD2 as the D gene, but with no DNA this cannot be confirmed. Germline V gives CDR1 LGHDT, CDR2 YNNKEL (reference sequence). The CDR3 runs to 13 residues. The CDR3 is CATSRTPSREQYF.

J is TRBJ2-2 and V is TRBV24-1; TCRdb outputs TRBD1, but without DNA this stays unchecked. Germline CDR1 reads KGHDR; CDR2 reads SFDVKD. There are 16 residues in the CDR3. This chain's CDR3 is CATSDPSGANTGELFF.

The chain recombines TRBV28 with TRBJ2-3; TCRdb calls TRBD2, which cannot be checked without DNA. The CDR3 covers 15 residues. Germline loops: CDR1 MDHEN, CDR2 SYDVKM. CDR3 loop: CASRVTSGGTDTQYF. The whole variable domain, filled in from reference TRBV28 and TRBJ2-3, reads DVKVTQSSRYLVKRTGEKVFLECVQDMDHENMFWYRQDPGLGLRLIYFSYDVKMKEKGDIPEGYSVSREKKERFSLILESASTNQTSMYLCASRVTSGGTDTQYFGPGTRLTVL.

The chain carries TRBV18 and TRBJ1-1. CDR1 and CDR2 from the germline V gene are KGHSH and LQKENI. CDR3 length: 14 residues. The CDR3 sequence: CASSPDNLLGEAFF. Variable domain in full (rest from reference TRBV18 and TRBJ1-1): NAGVMQNPRHLVRRRGQEARLRCSPMKGHSHVYWYRQLPEEGLKFMVYLQKENIIDESGMPKERFSAEFPKEGPSILRIQQVVRGDSAAYFCASSPDNLLGEAFFGQGTRLTVV.

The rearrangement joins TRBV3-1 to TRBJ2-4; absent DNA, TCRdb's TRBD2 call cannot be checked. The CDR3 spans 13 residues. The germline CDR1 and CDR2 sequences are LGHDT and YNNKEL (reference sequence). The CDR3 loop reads CASSQSTRNIQYF.